Included here is one T cell receptor beta chain sequence, with context. Participants were aged about 18 to 90 years from approximately 24 US areas. Clinical histories supplied by participants themselves formed the basis of cohort assignment. The data were obtained in a study of blood T cell repertoires in COVID-19. TCRdb's copy holds only in-frame clones and misses some; the assay was immunoSEQ multiplex PCR. Counted here are 320,000 or so clones, approximately 89% occurring once; the ten biggest clones make up over 4.5%. The CDR3 spans 15 residues. CDR1 is MDHEN, CDR2 SYDVKM, per germline. The V gene lost 6 bases and the J gene lost 4 bases, with 16 bases spanning the gap.

V usage is TRBV28 and J usage is TRBJ2-1; weak D call: TRBD2 (6 bases). The sequenced material came from PBMCs or T cells enriched from blood (not recorded which). The sequence was obtained from a man aged 25-40 years who had recovered from COVID-19. The CDR3 DNA follows: TGTGCCAGCAGAGATGGACTAATCGCTTACAATGAGCAGTTCTTC. Amino acids: CASRDGLIAYNEQFF.